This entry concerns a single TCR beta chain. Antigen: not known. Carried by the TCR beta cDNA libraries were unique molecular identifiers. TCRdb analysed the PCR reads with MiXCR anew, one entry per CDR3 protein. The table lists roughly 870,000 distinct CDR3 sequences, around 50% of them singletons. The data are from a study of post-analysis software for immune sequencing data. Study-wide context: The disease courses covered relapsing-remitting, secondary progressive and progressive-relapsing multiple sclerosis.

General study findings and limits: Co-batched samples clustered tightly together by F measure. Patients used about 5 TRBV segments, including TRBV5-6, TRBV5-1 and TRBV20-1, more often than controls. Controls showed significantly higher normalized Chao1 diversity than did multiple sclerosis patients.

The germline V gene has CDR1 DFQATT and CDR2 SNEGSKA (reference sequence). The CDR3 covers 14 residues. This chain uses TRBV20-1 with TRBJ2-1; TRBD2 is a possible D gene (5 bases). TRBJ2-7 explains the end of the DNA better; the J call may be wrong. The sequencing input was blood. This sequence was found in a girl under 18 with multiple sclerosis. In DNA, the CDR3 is TGCAGTGCCCGCACAGCGGTAAAGTACAATGAGCAGTACTTC. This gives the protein CSARTAVKYNEQYF.